This TCR beta chain was profiled in a study of cytomegalovirus exposure and HLA in healthy donors. Study-wide points: Specificity of three CMV-associated chains for CMV antigens was verified in vitro.

The CDR3 spans 13 residues. In germline, CDR1 is SGHAT, CDR2 FQNNGV. V was cut by 2 bases and J by 8 bases, with 12 bases left in between. This clone was observed a handful of times. Its antigen remains unknown. Generated by immunoSEQ multiplex PCR, the TCRdb table keeps only in-frame clones and is missing some. The sample holds a few hundred thousand clones, more than 80% seen once. This clonotype was sampled from a woman aged 18-29 years in good health and CMV-seronegative. The J gene is TRBJ1-2, the V gene TRBV11-2; D remains unclear. The sequencing sample was made of PBMCs. CDR3 sequence: CASSLSTDGGYTF. The DNA for the CDR3 is TGTGCCAGCAGCTTAAGCACAGATGGAGGCTACACCTTC.